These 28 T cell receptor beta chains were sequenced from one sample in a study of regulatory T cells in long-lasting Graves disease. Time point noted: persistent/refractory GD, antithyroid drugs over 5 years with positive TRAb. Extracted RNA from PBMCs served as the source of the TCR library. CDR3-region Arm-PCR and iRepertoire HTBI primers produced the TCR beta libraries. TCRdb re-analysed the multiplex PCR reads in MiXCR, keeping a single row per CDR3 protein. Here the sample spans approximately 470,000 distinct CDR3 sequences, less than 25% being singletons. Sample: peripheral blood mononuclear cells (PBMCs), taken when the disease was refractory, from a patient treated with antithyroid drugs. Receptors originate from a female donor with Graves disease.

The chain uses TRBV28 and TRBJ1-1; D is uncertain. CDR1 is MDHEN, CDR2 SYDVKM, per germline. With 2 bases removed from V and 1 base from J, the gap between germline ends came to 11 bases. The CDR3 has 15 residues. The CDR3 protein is CASSLTLAANTEAFF. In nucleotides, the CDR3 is TGTGCCAGCAGTTTAACCTTAGCAGCGAACACTGAAGCTTTCTTT.

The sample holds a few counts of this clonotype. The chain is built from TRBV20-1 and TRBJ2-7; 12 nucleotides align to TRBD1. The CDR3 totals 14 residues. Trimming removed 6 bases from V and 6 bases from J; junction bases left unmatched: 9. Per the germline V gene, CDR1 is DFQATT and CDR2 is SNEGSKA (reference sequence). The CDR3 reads CSAPVGQGAAEQYF. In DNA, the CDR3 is TGCAGTGCCCCCGTGGGACAGGGGGCGGCCGAGCAGTACTTC.

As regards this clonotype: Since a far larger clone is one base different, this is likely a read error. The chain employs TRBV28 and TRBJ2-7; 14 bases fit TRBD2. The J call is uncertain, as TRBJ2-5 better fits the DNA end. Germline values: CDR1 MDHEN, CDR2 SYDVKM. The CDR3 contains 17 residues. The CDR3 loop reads CASSPVPGLAGGETQYF. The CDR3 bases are TGTGCCAGCAGCCCGGTTCCCGGACTAGCGGGAGGAGAGACCCAGTACTTC.

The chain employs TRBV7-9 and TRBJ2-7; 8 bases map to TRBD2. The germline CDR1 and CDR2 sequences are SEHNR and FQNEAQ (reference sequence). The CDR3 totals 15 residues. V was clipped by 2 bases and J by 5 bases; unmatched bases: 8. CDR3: CASSLWFSGSDEQYF. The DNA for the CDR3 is TGTGCCAGCAGCTTATGGTTCAGCGGGAGCGACGAGCAGTACTTC.

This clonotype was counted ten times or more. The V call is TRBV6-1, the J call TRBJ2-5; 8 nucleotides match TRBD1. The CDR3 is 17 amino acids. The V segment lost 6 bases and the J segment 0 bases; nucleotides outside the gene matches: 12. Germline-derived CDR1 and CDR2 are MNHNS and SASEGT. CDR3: CASRRPLRQGHQETQYF. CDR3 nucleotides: TGTGCCAGCAGGAGACCACTCCGACAGGGGCACCAAGAGACCCAGTACTTC.

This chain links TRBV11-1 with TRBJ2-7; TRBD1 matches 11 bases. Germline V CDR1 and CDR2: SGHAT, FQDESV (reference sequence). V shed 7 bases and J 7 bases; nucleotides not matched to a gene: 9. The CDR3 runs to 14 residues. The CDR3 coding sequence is TGTGCCAGCAACCAGGACAGGGGGCTTGATGAGCAGTACTTC. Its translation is CASNQDRGLDEQYF.

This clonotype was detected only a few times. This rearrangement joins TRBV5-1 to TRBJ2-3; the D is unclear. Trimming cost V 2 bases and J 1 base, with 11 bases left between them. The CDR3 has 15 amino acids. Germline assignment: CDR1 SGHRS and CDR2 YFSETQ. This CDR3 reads CASSFRSWGTDTQYF. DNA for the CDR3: TGCGCCAGCAGCTTTCGGTCCTGGGGCACAGATACGCAGTATTTT.

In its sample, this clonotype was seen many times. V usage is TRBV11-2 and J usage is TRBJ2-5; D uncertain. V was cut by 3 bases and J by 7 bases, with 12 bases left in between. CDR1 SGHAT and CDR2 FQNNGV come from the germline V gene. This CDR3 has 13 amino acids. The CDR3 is CASSFKGVRTQYF. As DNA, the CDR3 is TGTGCCAGCAGCTTTAAAGGAGTAAGGACCCAGTACTTC.

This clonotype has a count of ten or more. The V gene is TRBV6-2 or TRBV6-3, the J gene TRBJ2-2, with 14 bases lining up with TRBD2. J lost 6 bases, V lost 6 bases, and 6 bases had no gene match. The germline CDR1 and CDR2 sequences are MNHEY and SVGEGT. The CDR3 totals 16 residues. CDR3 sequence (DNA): TGTGCCAGCAGGTTGGGACTAGCGGGAGTAGCCGGGGAGCTGTTTTTT. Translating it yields CASRLGLAGVAGELFF.

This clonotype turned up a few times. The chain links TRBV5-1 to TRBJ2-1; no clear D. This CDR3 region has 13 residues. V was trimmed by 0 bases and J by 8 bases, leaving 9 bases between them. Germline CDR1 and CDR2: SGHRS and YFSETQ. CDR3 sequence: CASSLVRSHEQFF. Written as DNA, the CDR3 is TGCGCCAGCAGCTTGGTGAGATCCCATGAGCAGTTCTTC.

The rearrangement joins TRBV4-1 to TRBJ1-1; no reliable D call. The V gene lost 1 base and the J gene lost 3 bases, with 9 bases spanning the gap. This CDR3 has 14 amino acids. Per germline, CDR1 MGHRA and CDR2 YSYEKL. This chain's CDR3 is CASSQVSRDTEAFF. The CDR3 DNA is TGCGCCAGCAGCCAAGTTAGTAGGGACACTGAAGCTTTCTTT.

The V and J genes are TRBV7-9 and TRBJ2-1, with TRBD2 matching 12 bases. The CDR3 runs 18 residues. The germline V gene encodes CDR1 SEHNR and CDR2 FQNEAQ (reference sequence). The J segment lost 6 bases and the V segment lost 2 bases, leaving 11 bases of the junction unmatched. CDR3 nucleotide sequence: TGTGCCAGCAGCTTACCGTACCGACTAGCGGGAGTGGTCAATGAGCAGTTCTTC. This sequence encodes CASSLPYRLAGVVNEQFF.

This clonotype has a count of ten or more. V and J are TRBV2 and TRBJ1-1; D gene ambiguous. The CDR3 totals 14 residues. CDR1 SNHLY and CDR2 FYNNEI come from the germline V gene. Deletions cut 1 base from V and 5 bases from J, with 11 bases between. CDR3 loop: CASSEGGMGTEAFF. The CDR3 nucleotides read TGTGCCAGCAGTGAAGGGGGAATGGGGACTGAAGCTTTCTTT.

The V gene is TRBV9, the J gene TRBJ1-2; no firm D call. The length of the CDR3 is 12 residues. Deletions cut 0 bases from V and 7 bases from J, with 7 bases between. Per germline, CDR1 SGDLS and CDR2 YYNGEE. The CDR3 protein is CASSVDGVGYTF. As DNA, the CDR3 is TGTGCCAGCAGCGTAGACGGGGTTGGCTACACCTTC.

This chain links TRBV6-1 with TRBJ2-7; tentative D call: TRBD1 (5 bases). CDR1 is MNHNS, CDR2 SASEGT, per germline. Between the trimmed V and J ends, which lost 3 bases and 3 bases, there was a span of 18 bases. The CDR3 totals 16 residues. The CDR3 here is CASSDRAARNHYEQYF. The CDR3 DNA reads TGTGCCAGCAGTGACAGGGCCGCCCGGAACCACTACGAGCAGTACTTC.

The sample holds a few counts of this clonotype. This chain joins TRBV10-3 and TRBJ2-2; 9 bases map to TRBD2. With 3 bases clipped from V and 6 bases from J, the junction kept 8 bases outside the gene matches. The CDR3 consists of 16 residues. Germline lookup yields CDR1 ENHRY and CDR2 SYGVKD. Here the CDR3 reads CAISEGLAGPPGELFF. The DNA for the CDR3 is TGTGCCATCAGTGAAGGGCTAGCGGGGCCACCCGGGGAGCTGTTTTTT.

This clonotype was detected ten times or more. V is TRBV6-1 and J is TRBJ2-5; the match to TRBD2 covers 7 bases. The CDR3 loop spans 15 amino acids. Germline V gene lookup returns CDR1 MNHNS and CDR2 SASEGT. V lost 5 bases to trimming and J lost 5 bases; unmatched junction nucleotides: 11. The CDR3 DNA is TGTGCCAGCAGTCAAATCGCGGGAGCGGGTGAGACCCAGTACTTC. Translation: CASSQIAGAGETQYF.

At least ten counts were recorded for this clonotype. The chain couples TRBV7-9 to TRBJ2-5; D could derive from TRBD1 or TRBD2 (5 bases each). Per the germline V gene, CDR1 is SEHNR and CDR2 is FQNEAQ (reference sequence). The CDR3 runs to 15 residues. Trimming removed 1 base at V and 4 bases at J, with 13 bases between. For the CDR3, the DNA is TGTGCCAGCAGCTTAGACCGGGGCCTGCGAGAGACCCAGTACTTC. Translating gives CASSLDRGLRETQYF.

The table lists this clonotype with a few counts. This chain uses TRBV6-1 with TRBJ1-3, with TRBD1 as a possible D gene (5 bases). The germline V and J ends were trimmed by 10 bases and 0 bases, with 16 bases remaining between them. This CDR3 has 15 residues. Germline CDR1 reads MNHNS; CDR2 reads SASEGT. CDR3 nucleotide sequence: TGTGCCACCAGCTCCGGGACGTACTCTGGAAACACCATATATTTT. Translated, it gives CATSSGTYSGNTIYF.

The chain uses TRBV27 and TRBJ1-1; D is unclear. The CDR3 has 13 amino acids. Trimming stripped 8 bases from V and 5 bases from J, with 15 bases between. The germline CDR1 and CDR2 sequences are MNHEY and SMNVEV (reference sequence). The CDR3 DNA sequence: TGTGCCAGCCTGGGCCTCGTAGGGACTGAAGCTTTCTTT. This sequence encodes CASLGLVGTEAFF.

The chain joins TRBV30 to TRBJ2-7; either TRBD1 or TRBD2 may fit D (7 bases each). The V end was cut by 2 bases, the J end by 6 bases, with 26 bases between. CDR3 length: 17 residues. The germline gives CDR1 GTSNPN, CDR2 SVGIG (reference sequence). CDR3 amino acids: CAWSTGQHRDYPLEQYF. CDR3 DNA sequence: TGTGCCTGGAGTACGGGACAGCACCGGGACTACCCCCTCGAGCAGTACTTC.

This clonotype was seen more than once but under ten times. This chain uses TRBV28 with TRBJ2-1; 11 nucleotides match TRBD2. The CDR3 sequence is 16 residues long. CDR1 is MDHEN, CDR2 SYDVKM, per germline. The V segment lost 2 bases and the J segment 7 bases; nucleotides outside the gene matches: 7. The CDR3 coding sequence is TGTGCCAGCAGTTTAAAGGGGACTAGCGGTGGGAATGAGCAGTTCTTC. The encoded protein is CASSLKGTSGGNEQFF.

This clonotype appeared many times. The CDR3 loop reads CASSLDPGGTEAFF. In DNA, the CDR3 is TGTGCCAGCAGCTTAGACCCAGGGGGCACTGAAGCTTTCTTT. The chain employs TRBV7-2 and TRBJ1-1; the match to TRBD1 covers 7 bases. This CDR3 has 14 amino acids. With 1 base clipped from V and 4 bases from J, the junction kept 3 bases outside the gene matches. Germline-derived CDR1 and CDR2 are SGHTA and FQGNSA.

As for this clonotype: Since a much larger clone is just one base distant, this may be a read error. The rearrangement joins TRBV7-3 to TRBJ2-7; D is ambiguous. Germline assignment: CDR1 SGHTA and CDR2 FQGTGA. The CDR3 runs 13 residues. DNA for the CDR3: TGTGCCAGCAGCCCCGCGGAATCCTACGAGCGGTACTTC. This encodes CASSPAESYERYF.

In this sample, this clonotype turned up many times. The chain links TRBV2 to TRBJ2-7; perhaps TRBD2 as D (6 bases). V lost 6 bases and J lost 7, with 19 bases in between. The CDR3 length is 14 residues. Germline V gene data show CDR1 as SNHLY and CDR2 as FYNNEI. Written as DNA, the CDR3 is TGTGCCAGCAGCCCCGAGGTAGCGGCCCTTGAGCAGTACTTC. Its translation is CASSPEVAALEQYF.

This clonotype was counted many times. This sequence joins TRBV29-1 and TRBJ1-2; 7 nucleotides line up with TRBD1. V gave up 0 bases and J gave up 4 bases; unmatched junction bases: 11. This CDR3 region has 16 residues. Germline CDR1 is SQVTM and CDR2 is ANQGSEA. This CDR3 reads CSVEDRRRQGTYGYTF. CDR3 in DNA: TGCAGCGTTGAAGACCGGCGCAGACAGGGTACCTATGGCTACACCTTC.

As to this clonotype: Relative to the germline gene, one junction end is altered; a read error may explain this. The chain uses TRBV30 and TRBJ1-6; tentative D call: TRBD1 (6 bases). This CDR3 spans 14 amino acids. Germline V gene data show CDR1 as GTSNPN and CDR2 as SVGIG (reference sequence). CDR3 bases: TGTGCCCGGAGTGGCGGGACACATAATTCACCCCTCCACTTT. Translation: CARSGGTHNSPLHF.

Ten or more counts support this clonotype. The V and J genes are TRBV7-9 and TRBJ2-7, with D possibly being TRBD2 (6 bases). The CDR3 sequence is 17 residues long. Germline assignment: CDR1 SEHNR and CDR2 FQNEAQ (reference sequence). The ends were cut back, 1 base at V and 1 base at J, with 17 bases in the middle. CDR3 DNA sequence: TGTGCCAGCAGCTTAGGGTCGGGTGGGACTCATTCCTACGAGCAGTACTTC. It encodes CASSLGSGGTHSYEQYF.